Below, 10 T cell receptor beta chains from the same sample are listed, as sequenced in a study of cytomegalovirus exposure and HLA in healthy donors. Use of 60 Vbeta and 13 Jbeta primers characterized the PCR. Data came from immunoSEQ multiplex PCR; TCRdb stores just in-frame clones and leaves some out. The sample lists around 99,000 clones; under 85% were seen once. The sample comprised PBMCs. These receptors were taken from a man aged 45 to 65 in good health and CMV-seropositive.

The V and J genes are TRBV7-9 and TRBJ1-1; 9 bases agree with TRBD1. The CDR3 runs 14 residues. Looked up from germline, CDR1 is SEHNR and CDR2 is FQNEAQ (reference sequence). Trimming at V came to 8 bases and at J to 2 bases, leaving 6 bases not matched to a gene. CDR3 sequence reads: CASRPGQGNTEAFF. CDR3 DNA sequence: TGTGCCAGCCGACCGGGACAGGGAAACACTGAAGCTTTCTTT.

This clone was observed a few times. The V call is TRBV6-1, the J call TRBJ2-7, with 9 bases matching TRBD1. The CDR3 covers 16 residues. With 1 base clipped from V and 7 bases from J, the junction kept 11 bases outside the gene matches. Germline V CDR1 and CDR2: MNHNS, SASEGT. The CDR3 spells CASSEVPGQGPWEQYF. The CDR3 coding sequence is TGTGCCAGCAGTGAAGTGCCAGGACAGGGGCCCTGGGAGCAGTACTTC.

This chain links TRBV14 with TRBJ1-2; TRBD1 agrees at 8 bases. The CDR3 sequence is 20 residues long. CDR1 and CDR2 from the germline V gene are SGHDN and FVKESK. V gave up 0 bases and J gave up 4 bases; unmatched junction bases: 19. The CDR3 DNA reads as TGTGCCAGCAGCCAAGATCTTTCCCGGACAGGGTTGAGGGGCTTCTATGGCTACACCTTC. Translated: CASSQDLSRTGLRGFYGYTF.

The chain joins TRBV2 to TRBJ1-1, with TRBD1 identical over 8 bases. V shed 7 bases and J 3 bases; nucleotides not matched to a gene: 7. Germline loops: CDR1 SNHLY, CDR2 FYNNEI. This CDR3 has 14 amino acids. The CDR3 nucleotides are TGTGCCAGCAAAAAGACAGGGGTGGACACTGAAGCTTTCTTT. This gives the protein CASKKTGVDTEAFF.

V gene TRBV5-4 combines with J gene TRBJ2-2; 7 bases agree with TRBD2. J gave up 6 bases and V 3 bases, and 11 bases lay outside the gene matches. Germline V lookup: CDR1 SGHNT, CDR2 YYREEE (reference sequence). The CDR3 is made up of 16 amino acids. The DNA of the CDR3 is TGTGCCAGCAGCTCGCCCCTTATCCGGGGGGCCGGGGAGCTGTTTTTT. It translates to CASSSPLIRGAGELFF.

CDR3 bases: TGCAGCGCTCACGGGAGGGGGCGGAACACTGAAGCTTTCTTT. Translated: CSAHGRGRNTEAFF. This chain links TRBV29-1 with TRBJ1-1, with TRBD1 matching over 7 bases. V lost 7 bases, J lost 1 base, and 9 bases stayed unmatched. The CDR3 has 14 residues. CDR1 is SQVTM and CDR2 is ANQGSEA in the germline V gene.

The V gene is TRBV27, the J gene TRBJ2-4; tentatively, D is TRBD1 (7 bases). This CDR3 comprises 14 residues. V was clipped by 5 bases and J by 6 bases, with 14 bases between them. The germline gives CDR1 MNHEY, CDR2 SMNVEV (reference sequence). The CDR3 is CASSRLGTVNIQYF. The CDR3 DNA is TGTGCCAGCAGTCGACTAGGGACAGTAAACATTCAGTACTTC.

The CDR3 region is CAWTGGGIHEQYF. CDR3 DNA sequence: TGTGCCTGGACAGGTGGTGGTATTCACGAGCAGTACTTC. The chain combines TRBV30 with TRBJ2-7, with unresolved D. This CDR3 is 13 amino acids long. The V and J ends lost 4 bases and 5 bases respectively, with 15 bases between them. Germline assignment: CDR1 GTSNPN and CDR2 SVGIG (reference sequence).

CDR3 DNA: TGTGCCAGCAGCATCTACGGGACAGGGAAAGGCTACACCTTC. Amino acids: CASSIYGTGKGYTF. V usage is TRBV9 and J usage is TRBJ1-2; TRBD1 aligns across 9 bases. CDR1 is SGDLS, CDR2 YYNGEE, per germline. Germline trimming cut 4 bases from V and 8 bases from J; bases unmatched to any gene: 9. This CDR3 is built from 14 residues. The whole variable domain, filled in from reference TRBV9 and TRBJ1-2, reads DSGVTQTPKHLITATGQRVTLRCSPRSGDLSVYWYQQSLDQGLQFLIQYYNGEERAKGNILERFSAQQFPDLHSELNLSSLELGDSALYFCASSIYGTGKGYTFGSGTRLTVV.

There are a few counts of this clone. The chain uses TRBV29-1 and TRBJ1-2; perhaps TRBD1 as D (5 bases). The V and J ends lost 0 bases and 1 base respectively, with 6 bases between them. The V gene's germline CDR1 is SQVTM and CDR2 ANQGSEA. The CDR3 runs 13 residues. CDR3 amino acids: CSVEEDNNYGYTF. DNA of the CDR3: TGCAGCGTTGAAGAGGACAATAACTATGGCTACACCTTC.